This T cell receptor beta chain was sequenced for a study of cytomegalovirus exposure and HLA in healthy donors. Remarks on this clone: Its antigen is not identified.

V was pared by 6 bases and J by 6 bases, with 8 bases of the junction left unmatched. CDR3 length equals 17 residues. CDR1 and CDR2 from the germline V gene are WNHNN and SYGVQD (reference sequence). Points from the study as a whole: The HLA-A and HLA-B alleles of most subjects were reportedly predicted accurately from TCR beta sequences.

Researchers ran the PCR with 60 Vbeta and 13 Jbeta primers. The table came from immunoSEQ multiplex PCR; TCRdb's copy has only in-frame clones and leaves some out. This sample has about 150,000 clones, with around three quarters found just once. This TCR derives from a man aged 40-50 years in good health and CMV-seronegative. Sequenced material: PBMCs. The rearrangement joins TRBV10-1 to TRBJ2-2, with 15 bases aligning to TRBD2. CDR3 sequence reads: CASRSPRTSGRAGELFF. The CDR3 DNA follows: TGCGCCAGCAGGTCCCCTCGGACTAGCGGGAGGGCCGGGGAGCTGTTTTTT.